This TCR beta chain came from a study of radiotherapy plus CTLA-4 blockade in lung cancer. Findings of the study overall: In blood, TCR clones derived from the tumor expanded after radiotherapy plus ipilimumab.

Patients with chemo-refractory metastatic non-small-cell lung cancer received focal radiation plus CTLA-4 blockade with ipilimumab. Clones were sequenced by immunoSEQ multiplex PCR, and TCRdb holds only the in-frame ones, with some missing. The sample has approximately 90,000 clones; roughly 85% are singletons. The CDR3 contains 14 residues. The V gene's germline CDR1 is SGDLS and CDR2 YYNGEE. Between the trimmed V and J ends, which lost 4 bases and 5 bases, there was a span of 12 bases. A word on this clone: What it recognizes is unknown.

The genes are TRBV9 and TRBJ2-2; D ambiguous. The TCR was taken from a human donor with non-small cell lung cancer who had stable disease on radiotherapy plus ipilimumab. The sample consisted of peripheral blood, taken from a patient treated with radiotherapy plus ipilimumab. The CDR3 coding sequence is TGTGCCAGCAGCAGTCAGGTAGTAACCGGGGAGCTGTTTTTT. Translated, it gives CASSSQVVTGELFF.